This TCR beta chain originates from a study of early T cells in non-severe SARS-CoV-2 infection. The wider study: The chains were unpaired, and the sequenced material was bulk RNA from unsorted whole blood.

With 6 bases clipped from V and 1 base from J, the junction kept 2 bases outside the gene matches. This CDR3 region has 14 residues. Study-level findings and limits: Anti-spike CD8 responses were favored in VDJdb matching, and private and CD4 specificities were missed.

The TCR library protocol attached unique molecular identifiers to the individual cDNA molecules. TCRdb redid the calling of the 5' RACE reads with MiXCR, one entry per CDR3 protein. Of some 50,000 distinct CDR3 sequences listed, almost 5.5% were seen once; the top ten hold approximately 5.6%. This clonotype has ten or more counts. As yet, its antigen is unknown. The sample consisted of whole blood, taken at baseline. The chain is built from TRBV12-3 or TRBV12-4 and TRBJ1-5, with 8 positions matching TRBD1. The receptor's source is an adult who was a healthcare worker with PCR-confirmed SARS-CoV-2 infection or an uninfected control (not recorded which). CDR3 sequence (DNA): TGTGCCAGCAGAACAGGGGGAAGCAATCAGCCCCAGCATTTT. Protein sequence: CASRTGGSNQPQHF.